These T cell receptor beta chains were read from a single sample in a study of identical twins. TCRdb processed the 5' RACE reads anew with MiXCR; each CDR3 protein has one entry. The sample shows 200,000 to 300,000 distinct CDR3 sequences, 7.5% of them seen only once. The same sample was also studied in work on yellow fever vaccine responses in identical twins.

The specimen sequenced was CD8+ T cells sorted from blood. Receptors originate from a woman aged 18-29 years in good health. CDR3s leave out the opening cysteine and the closing phenylalanine or tryptophan. Fields, in order: J gene, V gene, CDR3 protein.

TRBJ1-5 | TRBV6-5 | ASSYRQGNQPQH
TRBJ2-5 | TRBV28 | ASSPGTDPQETQY
TRBJ2-7 | TRBV2 | ASSGLAGSSYEQY
TRBJ2-1 | TRBV28 | ASKSERDPLYNEQF
TRBJ2-1 | TRBV6-5 | ASSLLGAEQF
TRBJ1-2 | TRBV27 | ASSSSGLRGYT
TRBJ2-2 | TRBV21-1 | ASSKCRGTGELF
TRBJ1-2 | TRBV27 | ASRKGQLPYT
TRBJ2-7 | TRBV6-1 | ASSLEPNGLAGDEQY
TRBJ1-1 | TRBV2 | ASTGRPNTEAF
TRBJ1-5 | TRBV27 | ASSPGVRQPQH
TRBJ1-4 | TRBV27 | ASSLQGRGKLF
TRBJ2-6 | TRBV6-1 | ASSEDSSGANVLT
TRBJ2-7 | TRBV7-9 | ASSSRDRGYEQY
TRBJ1-1 | TRBV28 | ASSQGEAF
TRBJ2-1 | TRBV10-3 | AISRGPTGAEQF
TRBJ1-1 | TRBV7-9 | ASSETGGADTEAF
TRBJ1-5 | TRBV4-1 | ASSQGALTDNQPQH
TRBJ2-1 | TRBV7-9 | ASSDELAGEGEQF
TRBJ1-1 | TRBV3-1 | ASSQDREKNTEAF
TRBJ2-1 | TRBV15 | ATSLGSGGLNNEQF
TRBJ1-1 | TRBV7-8 | ASSARDRGNTEAF
TRBJ2-1 | TRBV7-8 | ASKGTSGYYNEQF
TRBJ2-1 | TRBV7-3 | ASSFGERGHNEQF
TRBJ2-7 | TRBV11-1 | ASSSTSGRTFSSYEQY
TRBJ2-7 | TRBV20-1 | SARDLGTGTSSYEQY
TRBJ1-3 | TRBV3-1 | ASSQIRRAWDTIY
TRBJ2-1 | TRBV29-1 | SVVGSAPYNEQF
TRBJ1-1 | TRBV5-1 | ASSPRFGGGTEAF
TRBJ2-1 | TRBV4-2 | ASSQERGGTHEQF
TRBJ1-6 | TRBV4-1 | ASSQGLVGYNSPLH
TRBJ2-5 | TRBV6-1 | ASSALTERDLLQETQY
TRBJ2-3 | TRBV5-1 | ASSPQISSTDTQY
TRBJ2-2 | TRBV20-1 | SARDPASGGADTGELF
TRBJ2-2 | TRBV24-1 | ATSDSRTGVTGELF
TRBJ2-3 | TRBV5-5 | ASSWGDYSTQY
TRBJ2-7 | TRBV5-1 | ASSLGPGSLGEQY
TRBJ2-1 | TRBV7-6 | ASSPGGLAGGSYNEQF
TRBJ2-1 | TRBV7-9 | ASSQFGDGRGDEQF
TRBJ2-7 | TRBV2 | ASRPGTSAAGEQY
TRBJ2-1 | TRBV24-1 | ATSGQGRDNEQF
TRBJ2-5 | TRBV5-1 | ASSGLGGETQY
TRBJ1-2 | TRBV12-3/TRBV12-4 | ASRSRDGYT
TRBJ2-5 | TRBV7-9 | ASIPVLGVQETQY
TRBJ2-1 | TRBV27 | ASSFRLAGSYNEQF
TRBJ2-2 | TRBV6-5 | ASSFPGQENTGELF
TRBJ2-5 | TRBV7-6 | ASSLLGRNSQETQY
TRBJ1-3 | TRBV28 | ASSLTGGSGNTIY
TRBJ2-6 | TRBV24-1 | ATSDLPAQGNSGANVLT
TRBJ1-1 | TRBV7-9 | ASSLSHEAF
TRBJ2-1 | TRBV5-1 | ASSSGGVSSYNEQF